The following is a T cell receptor beta chain sequence with its context. Its antigen is undetermined. This sample stems from a study of OX40 agonist ivuxolimab in advanced cancers. The study's findings and limits: Nonresponders, in some cases, also had low normalized T-cell clonal expansion.

TCRdb's copy holds only in-frame clones and misses some; the assay was immunoSEQ multiplex PCR. The data hold around 51,000 clones, with 65% to 85% observed a single time. The CDR3 runs 14 residues. The germline V gene encodes CDR1 SGHRS and CDR2 YFSETQ. The trim removed 5 bases at V and 4 bases at J, leaving 4 bases unmatched. Sampling of blood occurred at baseline, cycle 4 day 1, and cycle 7 day 1. The TCR originated in an adult with an advanced solid tumor such as melanoma, head and neck, liver or kidney cancer. The input for sequencing was CD4+ or CD8+ T cells sorted from blood, taken in a trial of the OX40 agonist ivuxolimab. V usage is TRBV5-1 and J usage is TRBJ2-5; the match to TRBD2 covers 11 bases. The CDR3 region is CASRVGLAGETQYF. Here the CDR3 DNA reads TGCGCCAGCAGGGTAGGACTAGCGGGAGAGACCCAGTACTTC.